This is a list of T cell receptor beta chains from one sample in a study of blood T cell repertoires in COVID-19. Measured with immunoSEQ multiplex PCR; TCRdb has only the in-frame clones, and not every one. The sample shows 200,000 to 250,000 clones, 80% to 90% of them seen only once. The sample was peripheral blood. These TCRs come from a woman of 80 years or more with active or convalescent COVID-19. Each CDR3 is given with its conserved first and last residue. D genes are given only for firm matches. Clone size is not always given. Where it is, it says once, few, many or a class for expanded clones.

v_gene	d_gene	j_gene	abundance	CDR3aa	CDR3nt
TRBV18	TRBD2	TRBJ2-3	NA	CASSPLSGLAGTTDTQYF	TGTGCCAGCTCACCCCTCTCAGGACTAGCGGGAACCACAGATACGCAGTATTTT
TRBV11-2	NA	TRBJ1-4	NA	CASAGANEKLFF	TGTGCCAGTGCAGGGGCCAATGAAAAACTGTTTTTT
TRBV20-1	TRBD1	TRBJ2-7	NA	CSASGDRVVYEQYF	TGCAGTGCTAGTGGGGACAGGGTTGTCTACGAGCAGTACTTC
TRBV6-5	NA	TRBJ2-7	NA	CASNPIRGGSYEQYF	TGTGCCAGCAACCCAATCAGGGGTGGATCCTACGAGCAGTACTTC
TRBV9	NA	TRBJ1-2	NA	CASSVDTLGGYGYTF	TGTGCCAGCAGCGTAGACACCCTCGGGGGGTATGGCTACACCTTC
TRBV7-8	NA	TRBJ1-2	NA	CASSSTTGVYGYTF	TGTGCCAGCAGCTCAACGACAGGAGTCTATGGCTACACCTTC
TRBV5-6	NA	TRBJ2-4	NA	CASSLGVGDSRENIQYF	TGTGCCAGCAGCTTGGGGGTCGGGGACTCCCGGGAAAACATTCAGTACTTC
TRBV5-1	TRBD1	TRBJ1-1	NA	CASSGGQGARYTEAFF	TGCGCCAGCAGCGGCGGACAGGGGGCAAGATACACTGAAGCTTTCTTT
TRBV11-3	NA	TRBJ2-7	NA	CASSRDYRTEQYF	TGTGCCAGCAGCCGCGATTACAGGACCGAGCAGTACTTC
TRBV7-7	NA	TRBJ2-7	NA	CASSSAHGYEQYF	TGTGCCAGCAGCTCAGCCCACGGCTACGAGCAGTACTTC
TRBV4-3	TRBD1	TRBJ1-4	NA	CASSRLTDRGEGEKLFF	TGCGCCAGCAGCCGACTTACCGACAGGGGAGAGGGTGAAAAACTGTTTTTT
TRBV6-5	NA	TRBJ2-1	NA	CASSQDRMNEQFF	TGTGCCAGCAGCCAGGACAGAATGAATGAGCAGTTCTTC
TRBV27	NA	TRBJ1-2	NA	CASTPRGEGSYGYTF	TGTGCCAGCACCCCTAGGGGGGAGGGGTCCTATGGCTACACCTTC
TRBV12-3/TRBV12-4	NA	TRBJ1-6	NA	CASSLKQGSPLHF	TGTGCCAGCAGTTTAAAACAGGGATCACCCCTCCACTTT
TRBV6-5	NA	TRBJ2-7	NA	CASSKGDGGRYEQYF	TGTGCCAGCAGTAAGGGCGACGGGGGGCGCTACGAGCAGTACTTC
TRBV6-2/TRBV6-3	NA	TRBJ2-5	NA	CASSYQVGRIQETQYF	TGTGCCAGCAGTTACCAAGTTGGCAGAATACAAGAGACCCAGTACTTC
TRBV18	NA	TRBJ2-7	NA	CASSPGGQLFSYEQYF	TGTGCCAGCTCACCGGGCGGACAGCTTTTTTCCTACGAGCAGTACTTC
TRBV30	TRBD2	TRBJ2-5	NA	CAWSGSSGGKETQYF	TGTGCCTGGAGCGGGAGTAGCGGGGGGAAAGAGACCCAGTACTTC
TRBV28	NA	TRBJ2-2	NA	CASSTGGAVGTGELFF	TGTGCCAGCAGTACTGGAGGGGCAGTTGGCACCGGGGAGCTGTTTTTT
TRBV7-8	NA	TRBJ2-3	NA	CASGGSTDTQYF	TGTGCCAGCGGAGGAAGCACAGATACGCAGTATTTT
TRBV19	TRBD1	TRBJ1-4	NA	CASRHPPGQGNEKLFF	TGTGCCAGTAGACACCCGCCGGGACAGGGCAATGAAAAACTGTTTTTT
TRBV5-1	TRBD2	TRBJ2-3	few	CASSQFLAGGLDTQYF	TGCGCCAGCAGCCAGTTCCTAGCGGGAGGGTTAGATACGCAGTATTTT
TRBV7-2	TRBD1	TRBJ1-5	few	CASSSGGYQPQHF	TGTGCCAGCAGCTCAGGGGGCTATCAGCCCCAGCATTTT
TRBV9	TRBD1	TRBJ1-2	NA	CASSQGQGPYGYTF	TGTGCCAGCAGCCAGGGACAGGGTCCCTATGGCTACACCTTC
TRBV6-2/TRBV6-3	NA	TRBJ1-1	NA	CASSSIQGYTEAFF	TGTGCCAGCAGTTCCATCCAGGGGTACACTGAAGCTTTCTTT
TRBV5-1	NA	TRBJ2-2	NA	CASTQATNTGELFF	TGCGCCAGCACTCAAGCGACCAACACCGGGGAGCTGTTTTTT
TRBV7-2	NA	TRBJ2-3	NA	CASSTYADTQYF	TGTGCCAGCAGCACCTACGCAGATACGCAGTATTTT
TRBV6-2/TRBV6-3	NA	TRBJ2-7	NA	CASSYSGLGDYEQYF	TGTGCCAGCAGTTACTCGGGACTTGGGGACTACGAGCAGTACTTC
TRBV7-2	TRBD2	TRBJ2-1	NA	CASSQSSGGDTFEQFF	TGTGCCAGCAGCCAGAGTAGCGGGGGAGACACATTTGAGCAGTTCTTC
TRBV27	NA	TRBJ1-1	NA	CASSLSPGRDGNEAFF	TGTGCCAGCAGTTTATCCCCGGGAAGAGACGGGAATGAAGCTTTCTTT
TRBV3-1/TRBV3-2	NA	TRBJ2-3	NA	CASRSGLDTQYF	TGTGCCAGCAGAAGCGGCCTGGATACGCAGTATTTT
TRBV6-4	NA	TRBJ2-3	NA	CATDNPTDTQYF	TGTGCCACTGACAACCCCACAGATACGCAGTATTTT
TRBV18	TRBD1	TRBJ2-7	NA	CASSTVKGAGEQYF	TGTGCCAGCTCCACAGTTAAGGGGGCGGGCGAGCAGTACTTC
TRBV5-1	NA	TRBJ2-3	NA	CASSLSGTATDTQYF	TGCGCCAGCAGCCTGTCCGGGACTGCTACAGATACGCAGTATTTT
TRBV18	TRBD1	TRBJ1-5	once	CASSDTGGGQPQHF	TGTGCCAGCTCAGATACAGGGGGCGGCCAGCCCCAGCATTTT
TRBV30	TRBD2	TRBJ2-5	NA	CAWGGGATQYF	TGTGCCTGGGGCGGGGGGGCGACCCAGTACTTC
TRBV5-1	TRBD2	TRBJ2-5	NA	CASSLFLAGGEETQYF	TGCGCCAGCAGCTTGTTCCTAGCGGGGGGCGAAGAGACCCAGTACTTC
TRBV29-1	TRBD2	TRBJ2-5	NA	CRRGGGKETQYF	TGCCGCCGCGGGGGGGGGAAAGAGACCCAGTACTTC
TRBV7-8	NA	TRBJ2-7	NA	CASSRMTLRLVYEQYF	TGTGCCAGCAGCCGTATGACGCTGCGCCTAGTCTACGAGCAGTACTTC
TRBV7-2	NA	TRBJ1-6	NA	CASSAGVGSPLHF	TGTGCCAGCAGCGCAGGGGTGGGGTCACCCCTCCACTTT
TRBV7-2	TRBD2	TRBJ2-7	NA	CASSLSGGHEQYF	TGTGCCAGCAGCTTAAGCGGGGGCCACGAGCAGTACTTC
TRBV3-1/TRBV3-2	TRBD1	TRBJ2-7	NA	CARPGQRTHIYEQYF	TGTGCCAGGCCGGGACAGAGGACCCATATCTACGAGCAGTACTTC
TRBV12-5	NA	TRBJ1-1	NA	CASGLVSFEWTPNTEAFF	TGTGCTAGTGGTTTGGTTTCTTTCGAGTGGACACCGAACACTGAAGCTTTCTTT
TRBV28	NA	TRBJ2-2	NA	CASTAATSGELFF	TGTGCCAGCACGGCAGCGACTTCCGGGGAGCTGTTTTTT
TRBV18	NA	TRBJ1-1	NA	CASSPLVGGNTEAFF	TGTGCCAGCTCACCCCTTGTCGGGGGGAACACTGAAGCTTTCTTT
TRBV7-8	NA	TRBJ2-1	once	CASSLGLASYNEQFF	TGTGCCAGCAGCTTAGGGCTAGCGTCCTACAATGAGCAGTTCTTC
TRBV12-3/TRBV12-4	NA	TRBJ2-7	NA	CASSLRGEQYF	TGTGCCAGCAGTTTAAGGGGCGAGCAGTACTTC
TRBV10-3	NA	TRBJ1-1	NA	CAIGGAGSTEAFF	TGTGCCATCGGGGGGGCGGGGAGCACTGAAGCTTTCTTT
TRBV6-2/TRBV6-3	TRBD2	TRBJ2-5	NA	CASSYGGGAQTQYF	TGTGCCAGCAGTTATGGCGGGGGGGCCCAGACCCAGTACTTC
TRBV9	NA	TRBJ2-3	NA	CASSVPREDTQYF	TGTGCCAGCAGCGTCCCCAGGGAAGATACGCAGTATTTT
TRBV12-5	NA	TRBJ1-2	NA	CASGLGTYVYGYTF	TGTGCTAGTGGTTTGGGAACATATGTCTATGGCTACACCTTC
TRBV11-3	TRBD1	TRBJ1-2	NA	CASSLNPGQTYGYTF	TGTGCCAGCAGCTTAAATCCGGGACAGACATATGGCTACACCTTC
TRBV6-1	NA	TRBJ2-4	NA	CASKLGGENIQYF	TGTGCCAGCAAGCTTGGCGGAGAAAACATTCAGTACTTC
TRBV7-8	NA	TRBJ2-6	once	CASSLYVQPFSGANVLTF	TGTGCCAGCAGCTTATATGTACAGCCCTTCTCTGGGGCCAACGTCCTGACTTTC
TRBV6-2/TRBV6-3	NA	TRBJ2-5	NA	CASSFNLRQLLQETQYF	TGTGCCAGCAGCTTTAATCTGAGACAGTTGCTACAAGAGACCCAGTACTTC
TRBV28	NA	TRBJ1-5	few	CASSFGQGINQPQHF	TGTGCCAGCAGTTTTGGCCAGGGGATCAATCAGCCCCAGCATTTT
TRBV29-1	TRBD1	TRBJ1-2	once	CSVGSGGGPGYTF	TGCAGCGTTGGATCAGGGGGAGGTCCTGGCTACACCTTC